This T cell receptor (beta chain) is drawn from a study of cytomegalovirus exposure and HLA in healthy donors. The study, taken as a whole, reports: A later analysis associated 16,951 TCR beta sequences with HLA alleles at a 0.05 false discovery rate.

With regard to this clone: Its target is not known.

PCR was performed using 60 Vbeta and 13 Jbeta primers. This table comes from immunoSEQ multiplex PCR, and its TCRdb copy is limited to in-frame clones, with some not included. This sample carries around 100,000 clones, approximately 66% of them seen once, and the ten largest clones take under 3.5%. The length of the CDR3 is 13 residues. Germline CDR1 and CDR2: KGHSH and LQKENI. Germline trimming cut 2 bases from V and 3 bases from J; bases unmatched to any gene: 1. Donors likely had unrecorded immune exposures despite being nominally healthy when sampled. The chain carries TRBV18 and TRBJ2-7, with 7 positions matching TRBD1. The receptor's source is a woman between 45 and 65 years old in good health and CMV-seronegative. Sequencing input: PBMCs. CDR3 in DNA: TGTGCCAGCTCACCAGGACAGGACTACGAGCAGTACTTC. Its translation: CASSPGQDYEQYF. The variable domain in full, with the rest retrieved from reference TRBV18 and TRBJ2-7, is NAGVMQNPRHLVRRRGQEARLRCSPMKGHSHVYWYRQLPEEGLKFMVYLQKENIIDESGMPKERFSAEFPKEGPSILRIQQVVRGDSAAYFCASSPGQDYEQYFGPGTRLTVT.